This T cell receptor beta chain was documented in a study of T cells in narcolepsy. Study as a whole: Healthy controls were enrolled alongside patients with narcolepsy type 1 or type 2.

Concerning this clone: Its antigen remains unidentified. At one boundary the junction diverges from the germline segment, which might be a read error.

Generated by immunoSEQ multiplex PCR, the TCRdb table keeps only in-frame clones and is missing some. Altogether 25,000 to 30,000 clones are present, around 87% being singletons, with the ten largest covering more than 0.75%. Germline V gene lookup returns CDR1 MNHNS and CDR2 SASEGT. The CDR3 consists of 11 residues. Study findings and constraints: Healthy controls reportedly lacked the autoreactive clonotypes serially found in patients' blood. Comparing one patient's CSF and blood CD4+ clonotypes highlighted HCRT- and TRIB2-specific autoreactive clonotypes. No autoreactive T cell clone sequences appeared in some memory CD4+ repertoires.

This TCR was sampled from a human donor in good health. This chain connects TRBV6-1 to TRBJ1-2, with D tentatively TRBD1 (5 bases). Sequenced sample: memory (CD45RA-) CD4+ T cells from blood. The CDR3 region has the DNA TGTGCCAGCCGACAGAACTGTGGCCACACCTTC. This codes for CASRQNCGHTF.